This T cell receptor beta chain was profiled in a study of cytomegalovirus exposure and HLA in healthy donors. Study in general: Early released data had about 80 million unique TCRs, all coming from HLA-typed donors. Study-wide results and caveats: Previous analysis showed most TCR beta V segments were productive about 87% or about 30% of the time.

CDR1 and CDR2 (germline): SGDLS, YYNGEE. V lost 4 bases to trimming and J lost 2 bases, with 13 bases between them. The CDR3 has 14 residues. 60 Vbeta and 13 Jbeta primers were used in PCR. The protocol was immunoSEQ multiplex PCR, while the TCRdb copy is restricted to in-frame clones and leaves out a portion. The sample yields around 170,000 clones, 65% to 85% seen once. The donors, nominally healthy at sampling, likely had unrecorded immune exposures. For this clone: Its antigen is still unknown.

The rearrangement links TRBV9 to TRBJ2-7, with D possibly TRBD2 on 5 matching bases. Sequencing input: PBMCs. The clonotype comes from a man in his sixties in good health and CMV-seronegative. This CDR3 is CASSKGLTPYEQYF. DNA for the CDR3: TGTGCCAGCAGCAAAGGACTGACTCCCTACGAGCAGTACTTC.